This TCR beta chain was sequenced during a study of T cell repertoires in cytomegalovirus infection. About the study: Public TCR beta signatures provided an indication of both CMV infection and a matching HLA type. Study-wide results and limits: Accumulated public TCR beta family frequency recognized individuals carrying CMV together with the relevant HLA. It was HLA-C-restricted CMV-specific TCR beta clonotypes that dominated the response ex vivo.

CDR1 is MNHEY, CDR2 SVGEGT, per germline. V was clipped by 6 bases and J by 7 bases; unmatched bases: 12. The CDR3 runs to 15 residues. TCRdb redid the calling of the reads with MiXCR, one entry per CDR3 protein. The data contain about 190,000 distinct CDR3 sequences, roughly 27% of them singletons. This clonotype was seen only a few times. Its specificity is not known. This rearrangement joins TRBV6-2 or TRBV6-3 to TRBJ2-4, with 7 bases that match TRBD1. Material for sequencing was PBMCs. This receptor was taken from a human donor in good health (CMV status not recorded). Some clones in this sample may be carry-over from other donors' samples. Here the CDR3 reads CASRGDRAVLNIQYF. CDR3 DNA: TGTGCCAGCAGAGGAGACAGGGCCGTTTTGAACATTCAGTACTTC.